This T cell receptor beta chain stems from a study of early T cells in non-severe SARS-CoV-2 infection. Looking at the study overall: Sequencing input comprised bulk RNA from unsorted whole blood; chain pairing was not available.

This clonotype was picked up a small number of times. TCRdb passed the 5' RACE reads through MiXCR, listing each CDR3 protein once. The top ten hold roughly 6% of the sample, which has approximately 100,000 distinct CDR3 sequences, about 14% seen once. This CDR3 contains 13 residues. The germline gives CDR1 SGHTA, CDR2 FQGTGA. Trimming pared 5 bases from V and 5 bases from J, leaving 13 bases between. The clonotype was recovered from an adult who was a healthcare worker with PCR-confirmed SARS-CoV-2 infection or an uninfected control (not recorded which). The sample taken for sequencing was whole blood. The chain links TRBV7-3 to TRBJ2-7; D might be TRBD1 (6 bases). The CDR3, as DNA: TGTGCCAGCAGCCCTCACAGGGACCACGAGCAGTACTTC. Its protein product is CASSPHRDHEQYF.